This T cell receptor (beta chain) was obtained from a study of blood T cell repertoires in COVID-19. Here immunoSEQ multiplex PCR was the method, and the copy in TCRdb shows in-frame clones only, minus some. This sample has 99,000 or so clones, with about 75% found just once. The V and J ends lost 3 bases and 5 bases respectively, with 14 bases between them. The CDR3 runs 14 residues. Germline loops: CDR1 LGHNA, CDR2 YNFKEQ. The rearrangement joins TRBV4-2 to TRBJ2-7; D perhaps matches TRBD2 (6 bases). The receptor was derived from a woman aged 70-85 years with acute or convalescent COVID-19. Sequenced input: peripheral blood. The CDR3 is CASSQSWGGNEQYF. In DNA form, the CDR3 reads TGTGCCAGCAGCCAGAGCTGGGGCGGGAACGAGCAGTACTTC.